These 27 T cell receptor beta chains were all obtained from the same sample, sequenced in a study of blood T cell repertoires in COVID-19. Produced via immunoSEQ multiplex PCR; TCRdb's table is partial and in-frame only. The sample includes 65,000 or so clones, roughly 87% of them seen just once. The material sequenced was peripheral blood. Receptor source: a human donor with acute or convalescent COVID-19. The donor label of this sample is uncertain.

The V call is TRBV5-1, the J call TRBJ2-4; 10 nucleotides match TRBD1. CDR1 is SGHRS, CDR2 YFSETQ, per germline. The CDR3 is 17 residues long. The V and J ends lost 4 bases and 6 bases, in that order; junction bases with no gene match: 13. The CDR3 reads CASSPDSTGGSGNIQYF. CDR3 nucleotides: TGCGCCAGCAGCCCCGACTCGACAGGGGGCAGCGGAAACATTCAGTACTTC.

CDR3 residues: CASAAGGPYNEQFF. As DNA, the CDR3 is TGTGCCAGCGCGGCGGGAGGGCCCTACAATGAGCAGTTCTTC. V and J are TRBV28 and TRBJ2-1, with 9 bases fitting TRBD2. After removal of 8 bases from V and 2 bases from J, the junction contained 4 bases not matched to a gene. Germline V gene lookup returns CDR1 MDHEN and CDR2 SYDVKM. CDR3 length equals 14 residues.

The chain is built from TRBV2 and TRBJ1-5, with D tentatively TRBD1 (6 bases). This CDR3 is 14 amino acids long. V was cut by 4 bases and J by 4 bases, with 11 bases left in between. CDR1 and CDR2 from the germline V gene are SNHLY and FYNNEI. The CDR3 DNA reads as TGTGCCAGCAGTGTTTGGACAGTTAATCAGCCCCAGCATTTT. It encodes CASSVWTVNQPQHF.

This chain links TRBV28 with TRBJ2-7, with 7 bases that match TRBD1. V dropped 6 bases and J dropped 7; count of bases not matched to a gene: 6. The CDR3 is made up of 12 amino acids. Germline lookup yields CDR1 MDHEN and CDR2 SYDVKM. DNA for the CDR3: TGTGCCAGCAGGGAAGGGGGCGCGGAGCAGTACTTC. Translated, it gives CASREGGAEQYF. Supplemented by reference TRBV28 and TRBJ2-7, the full variable domain reads DVKVTQSSRYLVKRTGEKVFLECVQDMDHENMFWYRQDPGLGLRLIYFSYDVKMKEKGDIPEGYSVSREKKERFSLILESASTNQTSMYLCASREGGAEQYFGPGTRLTVT.

The J gene is TRBJ2-7, the V gene TRBV9; D not resolved. This CDR3 region has 14 residues. Per germline, CDR1 SGDLS and CDR2 YYNGEE. V was pared by 0 bases and J by 3 bases, with 10 bases between. In DNA, the CDR3 is TGTGCCAGCAGCGTAGGTCTAGAGTACTACGAGCAGTACTTC. It codes for CASSVGLEYYEQYF.

This chain connects TRBV5-4 to TRBJ1-1; TRBD1 agrees at 10 bases. This CDR3 has 15 amino acids. V was pared by 2 bases and J by 3 bases, with 4 bases of the junction left unmatched. Germline CDR1 is SGHNT and CDR2 is YYREEE (reference sequence). The CDR3 coding sequence is TGTGCCAGCAGCTTTCCGGGACAGGGGTACACTGAAGCTTTCTTT. Protein: CASSFPGQGYTEAFF. Drawing the rest from reference TRBV5-4 and TRBJ1-1, the complete variable domain is ETGVTQSPTHLIKTRGQQVTLRCSSQSGHNTVSWYQQALGQGPQFIFQYYREEENGRGNFPPRFSGLQFPNYSSELNVNALELDDSALYLCASSFPGQGYTEAFFGQGTRLTVV.

V gene TRBV30 combines with J gene TRBJ2-5, with D possibly matching TRBD2 (6 bases). Looked up from germline, CDR1 is GTSNPN and CDR2 is SVGIG (reference sequence). The CDR3 sequence is 14 residues long. The V end lost 1 base, the J end lost 5 bases, and 14 bases lay between the germline ends. CDR3 sequence reads: CAWSAAGPGETQYF. DNA of the CDR3: TGTGCCTGGAGTGCCGCGGGGCCCGGTGAGACCCAGTACTTC.

The gene calls are TRBV3-1 (or the pseudogene TRBV3-2) and TRBJ2-3, with 15 positions matching TRBD2. The V segment lost 4 bases and the J segment 0 bases; nucleotides outside the gene matches: 5. The germline gives CDR1 LGHDT, CDR2 YNNKEL (reference sequence). This CDR3 is built from 18 residues. The CDR3 reads CASSPGLAGGASTDTQYF. CDR3 DNA sequence: TGTGCCAGCAGCCCCGGACTAGCGGGGGGGGCTAGCACAGATACGCAGTATTTT.

The chain links TRBV29-1 to TRBJ2-3, with a possible D match to TRBD2 (6 bases). Germline CDR1 SQVTM, CDR2 ANQGSEA. V shed 7 bases and J shed 5 bases, with 13 bases lying between them. CDR3 length: 12 residues. For the CDR3, the DNA is TGCAGCGCGTGGGCGGGGCGAGATACGCAGTATTTT. It encodes CSAWAGRDTQYF.

The gene calls are TRBV2 and TRBJ1-4, with unresolved D. CDR1 is SNHLY, CDR2 FYNNEI, per germline. This CDR3 spans 14 amino acids. The V gene lost 7 bases and the J gene lost 6 bases, with 15 bases spanning the gap. CDR3 sequence reads: CASKGGGLDEKLFF. Here the CDR3 DNA reads TGTGCCAGCAAAGGAGGCGGACTAGATGAAAAACTGTTTTTT.

The chain carries TRBV29-1 and TRBJ2-5; D unresolved. Germline V CDR1 and CDR2: SQVTM, ANQGSEA. The germline V and J ends were trimmed by 5 bases and 4 bases, with 11 bases remaining between them. This CDR3 contains 12 residues. The CDR3 is CSVTERRETQYF. The CDR3 DNA follows: TGCAGCGTTACCGAACGGAGAGAGACCCAGTACTTC.

CDR3 protein: CASTDGQPNQPQHF. The DNA of the CDR3 is TGCGCCAGCACCGATGGACAGCCGAATCAGCCCCAGCATTTT. The V gene is TRBV10-2, the J gene TRBJ1-5; perhaps TRBD1 as D (6 bases). The germline V gene encodes CDR1 WSHSY and CDR2 SAAADI. The CDR3 runs to 14 residues. V shed 7 bases and J shed 4 bases, with 14 bases lying between them.

This rearrangement joins TRBV2 to TRBJ1-5; 11 bases are a match to TRBD1. With 3 bases clipped from V and 10 bases from J, the junction kept 8 bases outside the gene matches. This CDR3 has 15 amino acids. Germline CDR1 and CDR2: SNHLY and FYNNEI. The CDR3 nucleotides are TGTGCCAGCAGTGAGGGACAGGGGGGACACGTACCCCAGCATTTT. It translates to CASSEGQGGHVPQHF.

J is TRBJ2-5 and V is TRBV19, with D uncertain. Trimming removed 2 bases from V and 5 bases from J, with 12 bases in between. This CDR3 comprises 14 residues. Germline V gives CDR1 LNHDA, CDR2 SQIVND (reference sequence). CDR3 amino acids: CASSISLPGETQYF. As DNA, the CDR3 is TGTGCCAGTAGTATAAGTCTGCCCGGGGAGACCCAGTACTTC.

The chain uses TRBV7-9 and TRBJ2-5; 9 bases match TRBD1. V shed 3 bases, J shed 5 bases, and the junction held 7 bases outside the gene matches. The CDR3 length is 15 residues. The germline V gene has CDR1 SEHNR and CDR2 FQNEAQ (reference sequence). The CDR3 sequence is CASSFGQGIVETQYF. CDR3 nucleotides: TGTGCCAGCAGCTTCGGACAGGGGATCGTTGAGACCCAGTACTTC.

The chain has TRBV18 and TRBJ1-1; the D gene is possibly TRBD1 (5 bases). Per the germline V gene, CDR1 is KGHSH and CDR2 is LQKENI. Deletions cut 6 bases from V and 2 bases from J, with 13 bases between. The CDR3 is made up of 14 amino acids. CDR3 region: CASSAGGTNTEAFF. As DNA, the CDR3 is TGTGCCAGCTCGGCGGGAGGGACCAACACTGAAGCTTTCTTT.

The chain employs TRBV6-5 and TRBJ2-2, with TRBD2 matching over 11 bases. CDR3 size: 15 residues. V shed 5 bases and J 6 bases; nucleotides not matched to a gene: 5. Germline V gene data show CDR1 as MNHEY and CDR2 as SVGAGI. The CDR3 DNA is TGTGCCAGCAGTCGCCCGGGACTAGCGGCCGGGGAGCTGTTTTTT. Its translation is CASSRPGLAAGELFF.

This rearrangement joins TRBV10-3 to TRBJ2-3, with 8 nucleotides matching TRBD2. CDR3 length equals 16 residues. V shed 0 bases, J shed 0 bases, and the junction held 2 bases outside the gene matches. Germline V lookup: CDR1 ENHRY, CDR2 SYGVKD. The CDR3 DNA sequence: TGTGCCATCAGTGAGTCGCCTAGCGGGAGCACAGATACGCAGTATTTT. Amino acid sequence: CAISESPSGSTDTQYF.

The chain is built from TRBV10-2 and TRBJ2-3, with D hard to call. Germline V CDR1 and CDR2: WSHSY, SAAADI. With 0 bases removed from V and 0 bases from J, the gap between germline ends came to 7 bases. The CDR3 has 15 residues. CDR3 loop: CASSESGRSTDTQYF. The CDR3 nucleotides read TGCGCCAGCAGTGAGTCAGGCAGGAGCACAGATACGCAGTATTTT.

The chain recombines TRBV7-9 with TRBJ2-2, with 8 bases aligning to TRBD2. With 3 bases clipped from V and 4 bases from J, the junction kept 7 bases outside the gene matches. Per the germline V gene, CDR1 is SEHNR and CDR2 is FQNEAQ (reference sequence). CDR3 length: 16 amino acids. The chain's CDR3 is CASSFLAGSTTGELFF. The CDR3 region has the DNA TGTGCCAGCAGCTTCTTAGCGGGATCGACCACCGGGGAGCTGTTTTTT.

This rearrangement joins TRBV3-1 (or the pseudogene TRBV3-2) to TRBJ2-6; 9 bases map to TRBD1. The V gene's germline CDR1 is LGHDT and CDR2 YNNKEL (reference sequence). CDR3 length equals 18 residues. J was trimmed by 2 bases and V by 1 base; bases with no gene match: 6. The CDR3 DNA reads as TGTGCCAGCAGCCAAGGTCGGGACAGGGTTACTGGGGCCAACGTCCTGACTTTC. Its translation is CASSQGRDRVTGANVLTF.

V gene TRBV3-1 (or the pseudogene TRBV3-2) combines with J gene TRBJ1-1; D is unresolved. The V end was cut by 1 base, the J end by 0 bases, with 6 bases between. Looked up from germline, CDR1 is LGHDT and CDR2 is YNNKEL (reference sequence). This CDR3 has 14 residues. CDR3 DNA sequence: TGTGCCAGCAGCCAAGCAGGAATGAACACTGAAGCTTTCTTT. Amino acids: CASSQAGMNTEAFF.

V gene TRBV18 combines with J gene TRBJ1-2; 9 bases map to TRBD1. This CDR3 region has 14 residues. Germline loops: CDR1 KGHSH, CDR2 LQKENI. Unmatched junction bases numbered 6, after V lost 5 bases and J lost 5 bases. For the CDR3, the DNA is TGTGCCAGCTCATCCGAACAGGGGGCGTATGGCTACACCTTC. The encoded protein is CASSSEQGAYGYTF.

V is TRBV15 and J is TRBJ1-4; 8 positions agree with TRBD1. The CDR3 totals 16 residues. Germline CDR1 is LNHNV and CDR2 is YYDKDF (reference sequence). Trimming took 1 base from V and 5 from J; bases not matched to a gene: 6. This CDR3 is CATSRAYGQGNEKLFF. The CDR3 nucleotides are TGTGCCACCAGCAGAGCCTATGGACAGGGCAATGAAAAACTGTTTTTT.

The chain uses TRBV10-3 and TRBJ2-7, with TRBD2 matching 8 bases. The CDR3 sequence is 16 residues long. The germline V gene has CDR1 ENHRY and CDR2 SYGVKD. V was pared by 2 bases and J by 2 bases, with 8 bases of the junction left unmatched. The chain's CDR3 is CAISEPQSSGAYEQYF. The CDR3 DNA reads as TGTGCCATCAGTGAGCCGCAGAGTAGCGGGGCCTACGAGCAGTACTTC.

V gene TRBV27 combines with J gene TRBJ2-3; D ambiguous. Trimming took off 5 bases at V and 0 bases at J, with 6 bases between the two ends. Germline assignment: CDR1 MNHEY and CDR2 SMNVEV (reference sequence). This CDR3 spans 13 amino acids. The DNA of the CDR3 is TGTGCCAGCAGTGTTCTTAGCACAGATACGCAGTATTTT. Translation gives CASSVLSTDTQYF.

The rearrangement links TRBV19 to TRBJ1-3, with D possibly TRBD1 on 6 matching bases. Trimming pared 1 base from V and 4 bases from J, leaving 14 bases between. CDR3 size: 16 residues. Germline lookup yields CDR1 LNHDA and CDR2 SQIVND (reference sequence). CDR3 amino acids: CASSIAVRTAGNTIYF. The CDR3 nucleotides are TGTGCCAGTAGTATAGCCGTCCGGACAGCAGGAAACACCATATATTTT.